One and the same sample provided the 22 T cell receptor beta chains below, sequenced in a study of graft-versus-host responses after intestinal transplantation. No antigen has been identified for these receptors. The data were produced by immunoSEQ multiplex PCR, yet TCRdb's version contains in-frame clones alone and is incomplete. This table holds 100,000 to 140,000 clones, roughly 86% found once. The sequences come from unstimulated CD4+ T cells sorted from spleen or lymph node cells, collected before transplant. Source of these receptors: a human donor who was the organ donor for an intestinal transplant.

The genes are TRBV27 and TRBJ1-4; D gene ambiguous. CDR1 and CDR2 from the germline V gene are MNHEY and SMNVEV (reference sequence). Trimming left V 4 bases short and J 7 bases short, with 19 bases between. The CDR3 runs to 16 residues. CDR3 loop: CASSSAEATNGEKLFF. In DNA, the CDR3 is TGTGCCAGCAGTTCGGCAGAAGCAACTAATGGTGAAAAACTGTTTTTT.

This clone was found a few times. The CDR3 DNA reads TGCAGCGTTGGCCCCGCCTTAAACATTCAGTACTTC. Translating gives CSVGPALNIQYF. The chain carries TRBV29-1 and TRBJ2-4, with D hard to call. The V and J ends lost 4 bases and 6 bases respectively, with 10 bases between them. Germline values: CDR1 SQVTM, CDR2 ANQGSEA. This CDR3 comprises 12 residues.

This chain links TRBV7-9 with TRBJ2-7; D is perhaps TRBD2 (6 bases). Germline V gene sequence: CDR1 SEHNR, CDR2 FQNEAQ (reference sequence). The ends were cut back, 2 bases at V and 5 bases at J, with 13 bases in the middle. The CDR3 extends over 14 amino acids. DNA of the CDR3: TGTGCCAGCAGCTTATACCGGGAGTCGGACGAGCAGTACTTC. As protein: CASSLYRESDEQYF.

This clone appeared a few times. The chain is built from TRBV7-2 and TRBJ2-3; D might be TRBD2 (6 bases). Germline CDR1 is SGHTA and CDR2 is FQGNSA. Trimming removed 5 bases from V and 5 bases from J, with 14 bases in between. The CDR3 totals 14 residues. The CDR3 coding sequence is TGTGCCAGCAGCCCGATACTAGCTCTAGATACGCAGTATTTT. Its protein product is CASSPILALDTQYF.

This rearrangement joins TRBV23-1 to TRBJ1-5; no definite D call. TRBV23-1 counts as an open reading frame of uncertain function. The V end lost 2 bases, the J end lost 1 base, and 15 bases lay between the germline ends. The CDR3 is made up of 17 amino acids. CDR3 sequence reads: CASSQNVYRFSNQPQHF. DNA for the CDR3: TGCGCCAGCAGTCAAAACGTATACCGTTTCAGCAATCAGCCCCAGCATTTT.

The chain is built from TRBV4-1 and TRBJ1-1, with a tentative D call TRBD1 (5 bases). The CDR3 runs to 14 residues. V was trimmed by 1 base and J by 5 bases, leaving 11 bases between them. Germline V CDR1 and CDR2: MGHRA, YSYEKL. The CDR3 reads CASSQVGRVTEAFF. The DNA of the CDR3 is TGCGCCAGCAGCCAAGTGGGCAGGGTTACTGAAGCTTTCTTT.

CDR3 region: CATSRDFRVSEQYF. Written as DNA, the CDR3 is TGTGCCACCAGCAGAGATTTTAGGGTTTCCGAGCAGTACTTC. The V call is TRBV15, the J call TRBJ2-7; D uncertain. With 0 bases removed from V and 6 bases from J, the gap between germline ends came to 12 bases. The CDR3 length is 14 residues. CDR1 LNHNV and CDR2 YYDKDF come from the germline V gene (reference sequence). The variable domain in full, with the rest retrieved from reference TRBV15 and TRBJ2-7, is DAMVIQNPRYQVTQFGKPVTLSCSQTLNHNVMYWYQQKSSQAPKLLFHYYDKDFNNEADTPDNFQSRRPNTSFCFLDIRSPGLGDTAMYLCATSRDFRVSEQYFGPGTRLTVT.

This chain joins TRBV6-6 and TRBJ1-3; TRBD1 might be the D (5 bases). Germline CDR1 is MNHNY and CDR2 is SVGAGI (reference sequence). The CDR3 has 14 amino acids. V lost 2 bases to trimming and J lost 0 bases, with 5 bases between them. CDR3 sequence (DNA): TGTGCCAGCAGTTACAGGGGCTCTGGAAACACCATATATTTT. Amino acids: CASSYRGSGNTIYF.

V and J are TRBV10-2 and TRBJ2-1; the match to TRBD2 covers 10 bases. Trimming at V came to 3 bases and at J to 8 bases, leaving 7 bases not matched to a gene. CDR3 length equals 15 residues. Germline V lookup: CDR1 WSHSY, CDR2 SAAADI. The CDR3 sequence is CASSDRLAGLYEQFF. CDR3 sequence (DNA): TGCGCCAGCAGTGACCGACTAGCGGGCCTATATGAGCAGTTCTTC.

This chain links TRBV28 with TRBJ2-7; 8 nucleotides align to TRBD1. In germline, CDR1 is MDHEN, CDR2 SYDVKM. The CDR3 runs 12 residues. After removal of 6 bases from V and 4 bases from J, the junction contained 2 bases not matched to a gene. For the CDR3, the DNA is TGTGCCAGCAGAAGACAGGGGTACGAGCAGTACTTC. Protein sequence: CASRRQGYEQYF.

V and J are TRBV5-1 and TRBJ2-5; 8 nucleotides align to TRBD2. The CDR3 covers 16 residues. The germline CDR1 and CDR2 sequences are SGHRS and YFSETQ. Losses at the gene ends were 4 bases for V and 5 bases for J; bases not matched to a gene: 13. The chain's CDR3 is CASSLGLAYGGETQYF. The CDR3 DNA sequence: TGCGCCAGCAGCCTCGGACTAGCCTACGGGGGGGAGACCCAGTACTTC.

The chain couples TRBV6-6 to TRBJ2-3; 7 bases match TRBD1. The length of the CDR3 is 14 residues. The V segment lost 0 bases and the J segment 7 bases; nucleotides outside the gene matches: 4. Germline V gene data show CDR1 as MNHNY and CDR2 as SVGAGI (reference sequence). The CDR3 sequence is CASSYSQGVYTQYF. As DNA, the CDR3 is TGTGCCAGCAGTTACTCGCAGGGGGTCTATACGCAGTATTTT.

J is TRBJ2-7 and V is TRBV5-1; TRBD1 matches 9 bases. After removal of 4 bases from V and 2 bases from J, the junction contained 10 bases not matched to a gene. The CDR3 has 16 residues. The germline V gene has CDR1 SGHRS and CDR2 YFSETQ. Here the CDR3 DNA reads TGCGCCAGCAGCACACACCCCGGGACAGGGACCTACGAGCAGTACTTC. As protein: CASSTHPGTGTYEQYF. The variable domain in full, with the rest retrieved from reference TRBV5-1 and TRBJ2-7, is KAGVTQTPRYLIKTRGQQVTLSCSPISGHRSVSWYQQTPGQGLQFLFEYFSETQRNKGNFPGRFSGRQFSNSRSEMNVSTLELGDSALYLCASSTHPGTGTYEQYFGPGTRLTVT.

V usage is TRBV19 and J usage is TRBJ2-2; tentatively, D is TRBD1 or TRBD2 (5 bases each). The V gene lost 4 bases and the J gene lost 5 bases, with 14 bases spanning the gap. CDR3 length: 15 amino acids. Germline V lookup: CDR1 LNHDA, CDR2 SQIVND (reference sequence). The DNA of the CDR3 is TGTGCCAGTAGTAAAGGGACCGGGCGGACCGGGGAGCTGTTTTTT. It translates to CASSKGTGRTGELFF.

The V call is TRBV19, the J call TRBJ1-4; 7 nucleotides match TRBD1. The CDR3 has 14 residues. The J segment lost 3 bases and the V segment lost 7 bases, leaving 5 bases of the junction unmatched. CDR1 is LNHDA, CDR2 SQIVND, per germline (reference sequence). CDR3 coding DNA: TGTGCCAGTAAGGAGGGGGCATCTAATGAAAAACTGTTTTTT. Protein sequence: CASKEGASNEKLFF.

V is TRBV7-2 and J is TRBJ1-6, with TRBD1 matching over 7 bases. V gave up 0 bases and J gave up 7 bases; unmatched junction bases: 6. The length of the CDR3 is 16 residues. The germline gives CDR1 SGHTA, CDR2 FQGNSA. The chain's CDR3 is CASSLAGTARNSPLHF. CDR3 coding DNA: TGTGCCAGCAGCTTAGCGGGGACAGCTCGCAATTCACCCCTCCACTTT.

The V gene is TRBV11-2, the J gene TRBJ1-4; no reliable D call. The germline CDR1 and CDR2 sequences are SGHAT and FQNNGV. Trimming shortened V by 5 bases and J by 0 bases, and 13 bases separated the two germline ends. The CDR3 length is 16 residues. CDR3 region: CASSLLIPSTNEKLFF. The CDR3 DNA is TGTGCCAGCAGCCTCCTTATTCCCTCAACTAATGAAAAACTGTTTTTT.

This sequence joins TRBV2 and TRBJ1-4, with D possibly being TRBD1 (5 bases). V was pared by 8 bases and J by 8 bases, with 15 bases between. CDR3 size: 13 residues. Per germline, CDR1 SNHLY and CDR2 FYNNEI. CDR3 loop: CASWGPPGEKLFF. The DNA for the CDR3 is TGTGCCAGCTGGGGCCCTCCTGGGGAAAAACTGTTTTTT.

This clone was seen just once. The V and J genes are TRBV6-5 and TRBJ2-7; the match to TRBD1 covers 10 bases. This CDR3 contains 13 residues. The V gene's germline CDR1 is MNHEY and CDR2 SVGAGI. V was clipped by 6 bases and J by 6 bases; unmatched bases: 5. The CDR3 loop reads CASRGTGESEQYF. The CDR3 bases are TGTGCCAGCAGGGGGACAGGGGAGAGCGAGCAGTACTTC.

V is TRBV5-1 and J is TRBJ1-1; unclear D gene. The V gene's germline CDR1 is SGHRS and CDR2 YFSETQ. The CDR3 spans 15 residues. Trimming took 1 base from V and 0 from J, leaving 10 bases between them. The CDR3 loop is CASSLRIAMNTEAFF. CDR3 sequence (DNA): TGCGCCAGCAGCTTGAGAATCGCGATGAACACTGAAGCTTTCTTT.

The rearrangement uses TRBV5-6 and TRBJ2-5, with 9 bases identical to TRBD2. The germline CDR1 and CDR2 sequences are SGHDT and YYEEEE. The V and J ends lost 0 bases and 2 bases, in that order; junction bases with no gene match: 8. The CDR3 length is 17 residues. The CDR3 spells CASSLAESLAGQETQYF. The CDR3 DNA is TGTGCCAGCAGCTTGGCCGAGTCGCTAGCGGGGCAAGAGACCCAGTACTTC.

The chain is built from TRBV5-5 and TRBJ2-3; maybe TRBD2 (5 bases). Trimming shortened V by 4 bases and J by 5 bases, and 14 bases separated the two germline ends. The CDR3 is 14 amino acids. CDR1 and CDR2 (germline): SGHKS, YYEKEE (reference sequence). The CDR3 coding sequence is TGTGCCAGCAGCCACTCTAGCCCGGAAGATACGCAGTATTTT. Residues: CASSHSSPEDTQYF.